The T cell receptor beta chain under discussion was sequenced for a study of vaccination and CD4 T cells after COVID-19. Regarding this clonotype: Its cognate antigen is unknown.

Treatment: roughly 10-day PBMC culture with coronavirus spike peptide pools or control peptides (ViraFEST assay). The CDR3 spans 14 residues. Germline assignment: CDR1 WSHSY and CDR2 SAAADI. Unmatched junction bases numbered 8, after V lost 6 bases and J lost 4 bases. Sequence data for DNA of cultured CD4+ T cells were generated by the Oncomine TCR Beta short-read assay. MiXCR was run by TCRdb on the PCR reads, yielding one entry per CDR3 protein. Of about 23,000 distinct CDR3 sequences listed, 58% are singletons. Sequenced input: CD4+ T cells from blood, cultured in vitro. This sequence originates from a human donor who had recovered from COVID-19. This rearrangement joins TRBV10-2 to TRBJ2-5; 7 positions agree with TRBD2. CDR3 protein: CASSRRGRGETQYF. In DNA, the CDR3 is TGCGCCAGCAGCCGACGGGGGAGGGGAGAGACCCAGTACTTC.